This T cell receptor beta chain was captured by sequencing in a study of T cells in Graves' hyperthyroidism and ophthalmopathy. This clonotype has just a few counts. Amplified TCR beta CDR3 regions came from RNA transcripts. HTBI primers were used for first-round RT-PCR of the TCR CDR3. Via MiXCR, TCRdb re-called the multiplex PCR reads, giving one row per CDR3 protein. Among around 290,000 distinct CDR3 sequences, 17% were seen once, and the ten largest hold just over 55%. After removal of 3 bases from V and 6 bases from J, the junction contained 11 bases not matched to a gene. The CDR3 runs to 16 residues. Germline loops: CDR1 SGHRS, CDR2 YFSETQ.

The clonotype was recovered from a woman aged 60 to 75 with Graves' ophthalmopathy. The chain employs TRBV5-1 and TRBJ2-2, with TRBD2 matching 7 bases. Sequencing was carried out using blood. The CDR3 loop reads CASSSLGGSLAGELFF. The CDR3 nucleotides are TGCGCCAGCAGCTCCCTTGGCGGGAGTCTCGCCGGGGAGCTGTTTTTT.